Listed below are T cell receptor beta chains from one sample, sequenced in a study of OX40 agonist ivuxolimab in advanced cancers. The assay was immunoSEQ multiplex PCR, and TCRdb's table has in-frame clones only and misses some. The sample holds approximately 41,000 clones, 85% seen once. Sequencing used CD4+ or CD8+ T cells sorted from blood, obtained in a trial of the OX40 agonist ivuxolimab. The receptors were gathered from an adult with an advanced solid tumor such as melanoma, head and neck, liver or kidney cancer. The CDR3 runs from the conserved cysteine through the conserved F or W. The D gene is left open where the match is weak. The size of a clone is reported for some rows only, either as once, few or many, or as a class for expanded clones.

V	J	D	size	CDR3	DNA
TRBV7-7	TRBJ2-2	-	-	CASSLGGMTGELFF	TGTGCTAGCAGCTTAGGAGGGATGACCGGGGAGCTGTTTTTT
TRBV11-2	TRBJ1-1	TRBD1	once	CASSTGGEAFF	TGTGCCAGCAGCACAGGGGGCGAAGCTTTCTTT
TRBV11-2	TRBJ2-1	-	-	CASSYTGSSNEQFF	TGTGCCAGCAGCTACACAGGGTCCTCCAATGAGCAGTTCTTC
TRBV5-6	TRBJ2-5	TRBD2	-	CASSSPGLAEETQYF	TGTGCCAGCAGCTCCCCGGGACTAGCGGAAGAGACCCAGTACTTC
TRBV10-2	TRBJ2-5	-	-	CASTREGGGVQYF	TGCGCCAGCACCCGAGAGGGGGGAGGAGTGCAGTACTTC
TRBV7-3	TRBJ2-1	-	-	CASSALGGNEQFF	TGTGCCAGCAGCGCGCTAGGGGGCAATGAGCAGTTCTTC
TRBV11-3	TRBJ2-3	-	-	CASSLVEADTQYF	TGTGCCAGCAGCTTAGTGGAGGCAGATACGCAGTATTTT
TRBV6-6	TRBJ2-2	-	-	CASTTSGTGELFF	TGTGCCAGCACCACATCGGGCACCGGGGAGCTGTTTTTT
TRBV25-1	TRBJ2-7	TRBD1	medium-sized	CASSGDNRGSYEQYF	TGTGCCAGCAGTGGGGATAACAGGGGTTCCTACGAGCAGTACTTC
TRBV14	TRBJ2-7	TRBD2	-	CASSPKLSGSLVYEQYF	TGTGCCAGCAGCCCCAAACTTAGCGGGAGTTTAGTCTACGAGCAGTACTTC
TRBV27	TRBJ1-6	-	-	CASSFSLEPGTPYNSPLHF	TGTGCCAGCAGTTTCTCCCTCGAACCCGGTACACCCTATAATTCACCCCTCCACTTT
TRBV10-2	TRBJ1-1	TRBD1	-	CASSERTGRKAFF	TGCGCCAGCAGTGAGCGGACAGGGCGGAAAGCTTTCTTT
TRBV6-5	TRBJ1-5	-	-	CASVQLSNQPQHF	TGTGCCAGCGTCCAACTGAGCAATCAGCCCCAGCATTTT
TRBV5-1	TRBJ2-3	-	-	CASTPGPGSPGTDTQYF	TGCGCCAGCACCCCCGGGCCCGGGTCCCCGGGCACAGATACGCAGTATTTT
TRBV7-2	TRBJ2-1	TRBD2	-	CASSLVSSGSWQFF	TGTGCCAGCAGCTTAGTGAGTAGCGGGAGTTGGCAGTTCTTC
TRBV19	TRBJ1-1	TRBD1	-	CASSIGRKGTGGAFF	TGTGCCAGTAGTATAGGGAGGAAAGGGACAGGGGGAGCTTTCTTT
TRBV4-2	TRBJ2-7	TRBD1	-	CASSQEGQYEQYF	TGTGCCAGCAGCCAAGAGGGACAGTACGAGCAGTACTTC
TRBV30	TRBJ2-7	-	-	CAWSAGSYEQYF	TGTGCCTGGAGTGCCGGGAGCTACGAGCAGTACTTC
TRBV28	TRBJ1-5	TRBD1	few	CASSKSTGAQPQHF	TGTGCCAGCAGCAAGAGTACAGGGGCTCAGCCCCAGCATTTT
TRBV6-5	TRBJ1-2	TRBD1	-	CASSFLTGINGYTF	TGTGCCAGCAGCTTTCTGACAGGGATAAATGGCTACACCTTC
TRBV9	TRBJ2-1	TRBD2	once	CASSVAGVSYNEQFF	TGTGCCAGCAGCGTTGCGGGAGTGTCCTACAATGAGCAGTTCTTC
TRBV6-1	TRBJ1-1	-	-	CASSSALNTEAFF	TGTGCCAGCAGTTCAGCTCTCAACACTGAAGCTTTCTTT
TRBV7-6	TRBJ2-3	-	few	CASSPRYSGDTDTQYF	TGTGCCAGCAGCCCTAGATATTCCGGGGACACAGATACGCAGTATTTT
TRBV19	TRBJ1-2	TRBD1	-	CASRTQYGPRDRGNYGYTF	TGTGCCAGTAGGACCCAATATGGCCCTCGGGACAGGGGGAACTATGGCTACACCTTC
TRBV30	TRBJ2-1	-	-	CAWSVRSINTQFF	TGTGCCTGGAGTGTACGGAGTATTAATACGCAGTTCTTC